This entry features one T cell receptor (beta chain) sequence. The CDR3 length is 13 residues. Germline CDR1 KGHSH, CDR2 LQKENI. Trimming took 4 bases from V and 3 from J, leaving 8 bases between them. These data come from a study of blood T cell repertoires in COVID-19. Repertoires were generated with immunoSEQ multiplex PCR, while TCRdb's copy carries only in-frame clones and drops some. The data hold over 200,000 clones, with 87% observed a single time. The chain links TRBV18 to TRBJ2-3, with D hard to call. Material: PBMCs or T cells enriched from blood (not recorded which). The clonotype originates from a young man with acute COVID-19. In DNA form, the CDR3 reads TGTGCCAGCTCACAATCCGGGACAGATACGCAGTATTTT. Encoded protein: CASSQSGTDTQYF.